This T cell receptor (beta chain) was sequenced during a study of beta chain features in type 1 diabetes. Study-level results: Type 1 diabetes patients had VDJ junctions that carried fewer insertions and more deletions.

Germline lookup yields CDR1 SEHNR and CDR2 FQNEAQ (reference sequence). The V and J ends lost 0 bases and 6 bases respectively, with 8 bases between them. The CDR3 contains 13 residues. As every portion of the isolated RNA was reverse transcribed, the sequencing read expressed TCRB transcripts. The assay was immunoSEQ multiplex PCR, and TCRdb's table has in-frame clones only and misses some. The sample contains tens of thousands of clones, 60% to 80% of which appear only once. With respect to this clone: Its antigen is undetermined.

Sequencing used Tregs from blood. This rearrangement joins TRBV7-9 to TRBJ1-1; weak D call: TRBD1 (5 bases). The source is a woman aged 40 to 50 in good health. Here the CDR3 reads CASSLAWGAEAFF. The CDR3 nucleotides read TGTGCCAGCAGCTTAGCATGGGGGGCTGAAGCTTTCTTT.